The 13 T cell receptor beta chains listed next were all sequenced from one sample in a study of T cell responses to AZD1222 COVID-19 vaccine. Generated by immunoSEQ multiplex PCR, the TCRdb table keeps only in-frame clones and is missing some. The table lists roughly 100,000 clones, more than 75% of them singletons. The sample was peripheral blood, taken on day 0 of AZD1222 vaccination. These receptors were taken from an adult in good health.

The rearrangement uses TRBV28 and TRBJ2-2, with D possibly TRBD2 on 5 matching bases. Per the germline V gene, CDR1 is MDHEN and CDR2 is SYDVKM. The ends were cut back, 6 bases at V and 4 bases at J, with 9 bases in the middle. There are 13 residues in the CDR3. As DNA, the CDR3 is TGTGCCAGCAGGAAAACTAGCACCGGGGAGCTGTTTTTT. As protein: CASRKTSTGELFF.

V gene TRBV30 combines with J gene TRBJ2-2, with 9 nucleotides matching TRBD2. CDR1 GTSNPN and CDR2 SVGIG come from the germline V gene (reference sequence). This CDR3 is 17 amino acids long. V lost 8 bases, J lost 3 bases, and 16 bases stayed unmatched. CDR3 bases: TGTGCCGGTACCCCGCGGGGCGGGAGGGCCGACACCGGGGAGCTGTTTTTT. This sequence encodes CAGTPRGGRADTGELFF.

This clone was seen a few times. The CDR3 spells CASRPEFQGAIQPQHF. As DNA, the CDR3 is TGTGCCAGCAGGCCAGAGTTCCAGGGGGCTATTCAGCCCCAGCATTTT. V and J are TRBV27 and TRBJ1-5; 8 nucleotides match TRBD1. Germline values: CDR1 MNHEY, CDR2 SMNVEV (reference sequence). J was trimmed by 6 bases and V by 6 bases; bases with no gene match: 13. CDR3 length: 16 residues.

This clone has just one count. This chain joins TRBV7-2 and TRBJ2-5; 10 bases line up with TRBD2. This CDR3 has 18 residues. V lost 2 bases to trimming and J lost 0 bases; unmatched junction nucleotides: 9. The germline V gene has CDR1 SGHTA and CDR2 FQGNSA. This CDR3 reads CASSLIASGSSDQETQYF. The CDR3 coding sequence is TGTGCCAGCAGCTTAATAGCTAGCGGGAGTTCCGACCAAGAGACCCAGTACTTC. The variable domain in full, completed from reference TRBV7-2 and TRBJ2-5, reads GAGVSQSPSNKVTEKGKDVELRCDPISGHTALYWYRQSLGQGLEFLIYFQGNSAPDKSGLPSDRFSAERTGGSVSTLTIQRTQQEDSAVYLCASSLIASGSSDQETQYFGPGTRLLVL.

The chain combines TRBV20-1 with TRBJ2-7; D uncertain. CDR1 is DFQATT, CDR2 SNEGSKA, per germline (reference sequence). Trimming removed 3 bases at V and 7 bases at J, with 10 bases between. The CDR3 runs to 11 residues. CDR3 protein: CSASPGDEQYF. For the CDR3, the DNA is TGCAGTGCTAGTCCTGGGGATGAGCAGTACTTC.

This sequence joins TRBV11-2 and TRBJ2-1, with D tentatively TRBD1 (6 bases). Per the germline V gene, CDR1 is SGHAT and CDR2 is FQNNGV. Trimming cost V 0 bases and J 8 bases, with 8 bases left between them. The CDR3 is 13 residues long. The CDR3 nucleotides are TGTGCCAGCAGCTTAGACAGGGGCTATGAGCAGTTCTTC. Protein: CASSLDRGYEQFF.

This chain uses TRBV2 with TRBJ2-3; 8 bases align to TRBD2. CDR1 and CDR2 from the germline V gene are SNHLY and FYNNEI. V lost 9 bases, J lost 0 bases, and 11 bases stayed unmatched. This CDR3 has 16 residues. The CDR3 nucleotides are TGTGCCAGAAGGCGGAGCGGGAGCTTAAGCACAGATACGCAGTATTTT. Translated, it gives CARRRSGSLSTDTQYF. The whole variable domain, remainder taken from reference TRBV2 and TRBJ2-3, is EPEVTQTPSHQVTQMGQEVILRCVPISNHLYFYWYRQILGQKVEFLVSFYNNEISEKSEIFDDQFSVERPDGSNFTLKIRSTKLEDSAMYFCARRRSGSLSTDTQYFGPGTRLTVL.

Worth noting for this clone: Mismatch with germline at one junction end may stem from a read error. This sequence joins TRBV3-1 (or the pseudogene TRBV3-2) and TRBJ2-2; TRBD1 matches 9 bases. Germline CDR1 and CDR2: LGHDT and YNNKEL (reference sequence). The length of the CDR3 is 15 residues. The CDR3 DNA is TGTGCCAGCAGCCCCGGGACAGGGAACCCCGGGGAGCTGTTTTTT. It specifies CASSPGTGNPGELFF.

This rearrangement joins TRBV3-1 (or the pseudogene TRBV3-2) to TRBJ2-1, with TRBD1 matching 7 bases. The germline V gene has CDR1 LGHDT and CDR2 YNNKEL (reference sequence). V trimming: 1 base; J trimming: 4 bases; junction bases outside the gene matches: 1. The CDR3 is made up of 14 amino acids. CDR3 amino acids: CASSQGTGYNEQFF. The CDR3 DNA sequence: TGTGCCAGCAGCCAAGGGACAGGATACAATGAGCAGTTCTTC.

This chain uses TRBV28 with TRBJ2-7; perhaps TRBD1 as D (6 bases). This CDR3 comprises 14 residues. Trimming took off 5 bases at V and 3 bases at J, with 14 bases between the two ends. The germline CDR1 and CDR2 sequences are MDHEN and SYDVKM. The CDR3: CASSPPPQGYEQYF. DNA for the CDR3: TGTGCCAGCAGTCCCCCCCCACAGGGCTACGAGCAGTACTTC.

CDR3 nucleotide sequence: TGTGCCAGCAGCCGTCCGACCGCTCTCTCGGAGACCCAGTACTTC. Its translation is CASSRPTALSETQYF. This chain connects TRBV5-8 to TRBJ2-5, with no clear D. The CDR3 runs to 15 residues. The V end lost 4 bases, the J end lost 5 bases, and 18 bases lay between the germline ends. CDR1 is SGHTS and CDR2 is YDEGEE in the germline V gene.

V and J are TRBV6-2 or TRBV6-3 and TRBJ1-3; D is ambiguous. The CDR3 runs to 13 residues. Trimming shortened V by 4 bases and J by 3 bases, and 7 bases separated the two germline ends. Germline values: CDR1 MNHEY, CDR2 SVGEGT. The CDR3 DNA reads TGTGCCAGCAGTTTGGGATTTGGAAACACCATATATTTT. Translation gives CASSLGFGNTIYF.

This chain links TRBV7-9 with TRBJ1-2; 11 positions match TRBD1. CDR1 is SEHNR and CDR2 is FQNEAQ in the germline V gene (reference sequence). CDR3 length: 15 amino acids. V was clipped by 6 bases and J by 3 bases; unmatched bases: 6. CDR3 sequence: CASRLPGQGDYGYTF. Here the CDR3 DNA reads TGTGCCAGCAGACTCCCGGGACAGGGGGACTATGGCTACACCTTC. The entire variable domain, with the rest obtained from reference TRBV7-9 and TRBJ1-2, is as follows: DTGVSQNPRHKITKRGQNVTFRCDPISEHNRLYWYRQTLGQGPEFLTYFQNEAQLEKSRLLSDRFSAERPKGSFSTLEIQRTEQGDSAMYLCASRLPGQGDYGYTFGSGTRLTVV.